The clone carrying this T cell receptor beta chain was recorded a few times. Antigen: not known. V was shortened by 7 bases and J by 3 bases, with 15 bases between the two germline ends. The CDR3 covers 14 residues. TCRdb reanalysed the 5' RACE reads using MiXCR and keeps one entry per CDR3 protein. This table has about 140,000 distinct CDR3 sequences, 14% appearing once. This record belongs to a study of T-cell memory formation after mild COVID-19. General study points: Contracting CD4+ clones lay largely in CM and EM, with CD8+ ones residing in EMRA. Among clones contracting day 15 to 85, CD4/CD8 was balanced, whereas later expanders leaned CD4+. Memory from before infection featured some responding clones, which suggests cross-reactive memory joined.

Sequencing input: PBMCs or a T cell subset sorted from them (not recorded which). V gene TRBV12-3 or TRBV12-4 combines with J gene TRBJ1-2; D remains unclear. The sequence was collected from an adult woman who had mild COVID-19 (a few samples of this study predate the infection). Cell type and time point are not known. CDR3 in amino acids: CASTQPGSYYGYTF. The CDR3 DNA follows: TGTGCCAGCACCCAGCCCGGAAGTTACTATGGCTACACCTTC.